The clone carrying this T cell receptor beta chain was observed a few times. Its antigen is unknown. The data were obtained in a study of T cell repertoires in cytomegalovirus infection. Looking at the study overall: Matching HLA type and CMV infection were both indicated by public TCR beta signatures. Study conclusions and caveats: Identification of carriers of CMV plus the relevant HLA was performed using cumulative public TCR beta family frequency. HLA-C-restricted, CMV-specific TCR beta clonotypes were dominant ex vivo.

In TCRdb, the reads were re-called with MiXCR into one record per CDR3 protein. Among about 100,000 distinct CDR3 sequences listed, under 25% were seen once. Germline V lookup: CDR1 MNHEY, CDR2 SMNVEV (reference sequence). J gave up 2 bases and V 6 bases, and 4 bases lay outside the gene matches. The CDR3 runs 14 residues. The sequence derives from a human donor in good health (CMV status not recorded). Some clones in this sample may be carry-over from other donors' samples. Sequenced sample: CD8+ T cells from PBMCs. This rearrangement joins TRBV27 to TRBJ2-3, with TRBD2 matching over 8 bases. The CDR3 sequence is CASRRAGVTDTQYF. In DNA, the CDR3 is TGTGCCAGCAGGAGAGCGGGGGTCACAGATACGCAGTATTTT.